Below, 27 T cell receptor beta chains from the same sample are listed, as sequenced in a study of PD-L1 blockade in urothelial cancer. The sample's time point: peripheral blood 6 weeks after treatment start. The repertoire was sequenced with immunoSEQ multiplex PCR; TCRdb's copy has only in-frame clones and lacks some. The repertoire holds about 41,000 clones, with roughly 85% as singletons. The sample was PBMCs, taken around atezolizumab (anti-PD-L1) treatment. The receptors were gathered from a man aged 65-85 years with urothelial cancer.

V is TRBV18 and J is TRBJ1-3, with a weak D call TRBD1 (6 bases). This CDR3 has 15 amino acids. Germline V gives CDR1 KGHSH, CDR2 LQKENI. V was pared by 6 bases and J by 0 bases, with 12 bases between. DNA of the CDR3: TGTGCCAGCTCGCGGGGGGGCCACTCTGGAAACACCATATATTTT. This encodes CASSRGGHSGNTIYF.

The CDR3 nucleotides are TGTGCCAGCAGTATTGAGGGGGGGACTGGCTACACCTTC. Amino acid sequence: CASSIEGGTGYTF. V is TRBV6-5 and J is TRBJ1-2; possibly TRBD1 for D (6 bases). Germline V gives CDR1 MNHEY, CDR2 SVGAGI. The CDR3 loop spans 13 amino acids. The ends were cut back, 5 bases at V and 7 bases at J, with 14 bases in the middle.

This chain joins TRBV28 and TRBJ2-1, with a tentative D call TRBD2 (5 bases). Trimming shortened V by 6 bases and J by 3 bases, and 15 bases separated the two germline ends. The CDR3 loop spans 15 amino acids. Germline lookup yields CDR1 MDHEN and CDR2 SYDVKM. In DNA form, the CDR3 reads TGTGCCAGCAGCCCACCAGGACGGGGCTACAATGAGCAGTTCTTC. As protein: CASSPPGRGYNEQFF. Drawing the rest from reference TRBV28 and TRBJ2-1, the complete variable domain is DVKVTQSSRYLVKRTGEKVFLECVQDMDHENMFWYRQDPGLGLRLIYFSYDVKMKEKGDIPEGYSVSREKKERFSLILESASTNQTSMYLCASSPPGRGYNEQFFGPGTRLTVL.

This clone turned up a few times. The chain combines TRBV4-2 with TRBJ2-2, with TRBD2 matching 13 bases. The germline V gene encodes CDR1 LGHNA and CDR2 YNFKEQ. V shed 3 bases and J 0 bases; nucleotides not matched to a gene: 1. The CDR3 consists of 17 residues. For the CDR3, the DNA is TGTGCCAGCAGCCAGACTAGCGGGAGGACGAACACCGGGGAGCTGTTTTTT. Protein sequence: CASSQTSGRTNTGELFF.

This clone has a handful of counts. The chain uses TRBV7-9 and TRBJ2-1, with 14 nucleotides matching TRBD2. CDR3 size: 15 residues. Germline CDR1 and CDR2: SEHNR and FQNEAQ (reference sequence). J gave up 10 bases and V 1 base, and 3 bases lay outside the gene matches. Here the CDR3 reads CASSLGLAGGQEQFF. For the CDR3, the DNA is TGTGCCAGCAGCTTAGGACTAGCGGGAGGGCAGGAGCAGTTCTTC. The full variable domain, rest sourced from reference TRBV7-9 and TRBJ2-1, is DTGVSQNPRHKITKRGQNVTFRCDPISEHNRLYWYRQTLGQGPEFLTYFQNEAQLEKSRLLSDRFSAERPKGSFSTLEIQRTEQGDSAMYLCASSLGLAGGQEQFFGPGTRLTVL.

This sequence joins TRBV29-1 and TRBJ2-2; 7 bases are a match to TRBD2. The germline CDR1 and CDR2 sequences are SQVTM and ANQGSEA. The CDR3 is made up of 14 amino acids. After removal of 4 bases from V and 5 bases from J, the junction contained 7 bases not matched to a gene. The CDR3 nucleotides are TGCAGCGTTGCGTCGGGACTACCAACCGGGGAGCTGTTTTTT. It encodes CSVASGLPTGELFF.

The rearrangement uses TRBV6-5 and TRBJ1-5; D is perhaps TRBD1 (6 bases). Germline values: CDR1 MNHEY, CDR2 SVGAGI. V lost 5 bases to trimming and J lost 7 bases, with 12 bases between them. The CDR3 loop spans 13 amino acids. This chain's CDR3 is CASSKGGGQPQHF. The CDR3, as DNA: TGTGCCAGCAGTAAGGGGGGGGGACAGCCCCAGCATTTT.

J is TRBJ2-7 and V is TRBV6-1; 8 bases agree with TRBD2. The J segment lost 3 bases and the V segment lost 7 bases, leaving 11 bases of the junction unmatched. The germline V gene encodes CDR1 MNHNS and CDR2 SASEGT. The length of the CDR3 is 15 residues. The CDR3 sequence is CASIMHMAGGYEQYF. The CDR3 DNA follows: TGTGCCAGCATTATGCATATGGCGGGGGGCTACGAGCAGTACTTC.

The chain joins TRBV7-9 to TRBJ2-1; possible D gene TRBD2, 6 bases. This CDR3 is built from 17 residues. The germline V gene encodes CDR1 SEHNR and CDR2 FQNEAQ (reference sequence). Trimming stripped 5 bases from V and 9 bases from J, with 26 bases between. CDR3 sequence: CASSPVRGLVSSREQFF. DNA of the CDR3: TGTGCCAGCAGCCCAGTCCGGGGACTGGTTTCTTCTCGTGAGCAGTTCTTC.

The chain carries TRBV10-2 and TRBJ2-3, with D possibly matching TRBD2 (6 bases). Germline V lookup: CDR1 WSHSY, CDR2 SAAADI. V was pared by 3 bases and J by 2 bases, with 9 bases between. This CDR3 region has 14 residues. CDR3 sequence reads: CASSDGGTTDTQYF. CDR3 coding DNA: TGCGCCAGCAGTGATGGGGGGACCACAGATACGCAGTATTTT.

The V gene is TRBV28, the J gene TRBJ2-5; TRBD1 matches at 7 bases. V lost 6 bases and J lost 7; bases outside the gene matches: 11. This CDR3 spans 14 amino acids. From germline, CDR1 is MDHEN and CDR2 SYDVKM. The CDR3 DNA follows: TGTGCCAGCAGGGAGACAGGGTTACGCGGGACCCAGTACTTC. Translated, it gives CASRETGLRGTQYF.

This chain uses TRBV5-1 with TRBJ2-1; 7 nucleotides match TRBD1. The CDR3 loop spans 15 amino acids. The V and J ends lost 4 bases and 0 bases, in that order; junction bases with no gene match: 4. The germline V gene has CDR1 SGHRS and CDR2 YFSETQ. DNA for the CDR3: TGCGCCAGCAGCCCGGACAGGACCTCCTACAATGAGCAGTTCTTC. The encoded protein is CASSPDRTSYNEQFF.

The genes are TRBV2 and TRBJ2-7; 7 bases are shared with TRBD1. Germline loops: CDR1 SNHLY, CDR2 FYNNEI. The CDR3 spans 11 residues. The V and J ends lost 8 bases and 2 bases, in that order; junction bases with no gene match: 0. CDR3 protein: CASGTAYEQYF. CDR3 sequence (DNA): TGTGCCAGCGGGACAGCCTACGAGCAGTACTTC.

J is TRBJ2-1 and V is TRBV7-8; D ambiguous. This CDR3 has 19 residues. Per the germline V gene, CDR1 is SGHVS and CDR2 is FQNEAQ. Trimming pared 2 bases from V and 5 bases from J, leaving 25 bases between. CDR3 amino acids: CASSLWAVKQSCPNNEQFF. The CDR3 DNA reads as TGTGCCAGCAGCTTATGGGCAGTCAAGCAATCTTGTCCTAACAATGAGCAGTTCTTC.

The genes are TRBV7-2 and TRBJ2-3; 9 bases align to TRBD2. After removal of 5 bases from V and 4 bases from J, the junction contained 7 bases not matched to a gene. In germline, CDR1 is SGHTA, CDR2 FQGNSA. The CDR3 extends over 15 amino acids. The CDR3 DNA follows: TGTGCCAGCAGCCGGATAGCGGGAGAGGCAGATACGCAGTATTTT. Protein sequence: CASSRIAGEADTQYF.

The genes are TRBV2 and TRBJ1-2; D ambiguous. The V and J ends lost 9 bases and 4 bases respectively, with 12 bases between them. The CDR3 loop spans 12 amino acids. Germline V gives CDR1 SNHLY, CDR2 FYNNEI. CDR3 coding DNA: TGTGCCAGTTCCTTAGACACCTATGGCTACACCTTC. Its translation is CASSLDTYGYTF.

This rearrangement joins TRBV7-9 to TRBJ2-3; TRBD1 agrees at 11 bases. Germline CDR1 is SEHNR and CDR2 is FQNEAQ (reference sequence). CDR3 length equals 13 residues. Trimming took 8 bases from V and 6 from J; bases not matched to a gene: 4. The CDR3 nucleotides read TGTGCCAGCGGACAGGGGGCAGGTGATACGCAGTATTTT. Its protein is CASGQGAGDTQYF.

In its sample, this clone was seen a few times. The gene calls are TRBV20-1 and TRBJ2-3; D is unresolved. Germline V gene data show CDR1 as DFQATT and CDR2 as SNEGSKA (reference sequence). The CDR3 consists of 11 residues. Trimming stripped 3 bases from V and 9 bases from J, with 10 bases between. The CDR3 here is CSASLLETQYF. CDR3 coding DNA: TGCAGTGCTAGTTTGTTGGAGACGCAGTATTTT.

This clone was recorded only once. This same CDR3 is encoded by further DNA sequences in the sample. The gene calls are TRBV2 and TRBJ1-5; D remains unclear. Per the germline V gene, CDR1 is SNHLY and CDR2 is FYNNEI. The CDR3 extends over 14 amino acids. Trimming took 8 bases from V and 0 from J, leaving 11 bases between them. Here the CDR3 reads CASRPGYSNQPQHF. The CDR3, as DNA: TGTGCCAGCCGGCCGGGTTATAGCAATCAGCCCCAGCATTTT.

The chain is built from TRBV6-1 and TRBJ2-1; unclear D gene. V was shortened by 2 bases and J by 4 bases, with 6 bases between the two germline ends. CDR3 length: 13 amino acids. Germline V gene sequence: CDR1 MNHNS, CDR2 SASEGT. The CDR3 region has the DNA TGTGCCAGCAGTGAACGCCAGTACAATGAGCAGTTCTTC. Amino acid sequence: CASSERQYNEQFF.

The chain is built from TRBV4-2 and TRBJ2-7; TRBD2 matches 11 bases. This CDR3 is built from 16 residues. CDR1 is LGHNA, CDR2 YNFKEQ, per germline. The junction had 11 bases not matched to a gene; V was cut back by 4 bases and J by 6 bases. The CDR3 nucleotides read TGTGCCAGCAGCCGAACGACTAGCGGGGACGATGGCGAGCAGTACTTC. Translated: CASSRTTSGDDGEQYF.

V usage is TRBV7-6 and J usage is TRBJ2-1; no definite D call. Germline CDR1 reads SGHVS; CDR2 reads FNYEAQ. The CDR3 consists of 15 residues. V lost 5 bases, J lost 0 bases, and 11 bases lay in between. CDR3 residues: CASSATFSSYNEQFF. DNA of the CDR3: TGTGCCAGCAGCGCTACTTTTAGCTCCTACAATGAGCAGTTCTTC. Complete variable domain (other parts from reference TRBV7-6 and TRBJ2-1): GAGVSQSPRYKVTKRGQDVALRCDPISGHVSLYWYRQALGQGPEFLTYFNYEAQQDKSGLPNDRFSAERPEGSISTLTIQRTEQRDSAMYRCASSATFSSYNEQFFGPGTRLTVL.

This chain links TRBV27 with TRBJ2-7, with TRBD2 matching over 10 bases. This CDR3 is 15 amino acids long. V gave up 1 base and J gave up 4 bases; unmatched junction bases: 4. CDR1 and CDR2 (germline): MNHEY, SMNVEV (reference sequence). CDR3 nucleotides: TGTGCCAGCAGTTTATATAGCGGGAGGCATTACGAGCAGTACTTC. This codes for CASSLYSGRHYEQYF.

The chain is built from TRBV18 and TRBJ2-7, with 9 bases aligning to TRBD1. The V gene end was trimmed by 4 bases and the J gene end by 7 bases; junction bases not matched to a gene: 14. In germline, CDR1 is KGHSH, CDR2 LQKENI. This CDR3 is 16 amino acids long. CDR3 residues: CASSRIPGTGSGEQYF. CDR3 sequence (DNA): TGTGCCAGCTCACGAATACCCGGGACAGGGTCGGGGGAGCAGTACTTC.

This clone has more than one count but fewer than ten. The chain links TRBV20-1 to TRBJ1-2; a weak D match, TRBD1 (6 bases). This CDR3 has 11 amino acids. Trimming shortened V by 6 bases and J by 8 bases, and 13 bases separated the two germline ends. Germline V gene sequence: CDR1 DFQATT, CDR2 SNEGSKA (reference sequence). The CDR3 DNA reads TGCAGTGCGCCCAGGGGCTGGGGCTACACCTTC. Translation: CSAPRGWGYTF.

V usage is TRBV5-1 and J usage is TRBJ1-3, with D possibly TRBD1 on 5 matching bases. V lost 0 bases and J 2 bases, leaving 9 bases between the germline ends. The CDR3 contains 15 residues. CDR1 is SGHRS and CDR2 is YFSETQ in the germline V gene. The CDR3 DNA sequence: TGCGCCAGCAGCTTGGCCAGGGCCCCTGGAAACACCATATATTTT. This codes for CASSLARAPGNTIYF.

This chain connects TRBV13 to TRBJ2-3; 9 positions agree with TRBD2. J was trimmed by 2 bases and V by 4 bases; bases with no gene match: 7. Germline V gene sequence: CDR1 PRHDT, CDR2 FYEKMQ (reference sequence). The CDR3 spans 16 residues. The CDR3 nucleotides read TGTGCCAGCAGCTCGGGTTTAGCGGGAGTCACAGATACGCAGTATTTT. Its translation is CASSSGLAGVTDTQYF.